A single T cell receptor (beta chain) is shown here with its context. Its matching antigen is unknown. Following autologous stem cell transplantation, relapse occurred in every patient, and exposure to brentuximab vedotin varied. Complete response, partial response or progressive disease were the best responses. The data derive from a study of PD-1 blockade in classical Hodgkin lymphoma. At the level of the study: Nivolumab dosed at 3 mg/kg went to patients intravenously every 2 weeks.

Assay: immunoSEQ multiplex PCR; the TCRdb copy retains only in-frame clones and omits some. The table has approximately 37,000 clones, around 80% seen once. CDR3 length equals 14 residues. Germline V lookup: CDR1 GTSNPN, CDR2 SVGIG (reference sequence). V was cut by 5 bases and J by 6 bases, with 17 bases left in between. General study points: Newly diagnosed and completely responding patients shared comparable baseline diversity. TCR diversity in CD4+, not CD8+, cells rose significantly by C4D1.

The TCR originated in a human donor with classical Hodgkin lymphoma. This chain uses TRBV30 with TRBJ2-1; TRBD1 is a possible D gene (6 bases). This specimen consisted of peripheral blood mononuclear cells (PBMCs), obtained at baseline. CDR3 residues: CAWEFTGHRNEQFF. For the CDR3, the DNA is TGTGCCTGGGAATTTACGGGACACCGCAATGAGCAGTTCTTC.